Here is one TCR beta chain with its context. This record belongs to a study of T cell responses to AZD1222 COVID-19 vaccine. The table came from immunoSEQ multiplex PCR; TCRdb's copy has only in-frame clones and leaves some out. Of roughly 150,000 clones listed, 88% were seen once; the top ten hold 3.1%. The CDR3 runs 15 residues. V lost 4 bases and J lost 2, with 15 bases in between. Per the germline V gene, CDR1 is SGHTS and CDR2 is YDEGEE. The chain combines TRBV5-8 with TRBJ1-2, with D maybe TRBD1 (6 bases). The source of this sequence is an adult who received the AZD1222 COVID-19 vaccine. The specimen was peripheral blood, collected 28 days after the second AZD1222 dose. CDR3 protein: CASSPRTALNYGYTF. CDR3 nucleotides: TGTGCCAGCAGCCCCAGGACAGCTCTAAACTATGGCTACACCTTC.